Presented here are 8 T cell receptor beta chains from one specimen sequenced in a study of T cell responses to AZD1222 COVID-19 vaccine. Data came from immunoSEQ multiplex PCR; TCRdb stores just in-frame clones and leaves some out. The sample lists some 100,000 clones, more than 75% seen once, with more than 15% in the top ten. The specimen was peripheral blood, collected on day 0 of AZD1222 vaccination. The origin of the receptors is an adult in good health.

J is TRBJ2-5 and V is TRBV7-3; the D gene is possibly TRBD2 (5 bases). CDR1 is SGHTA and CDR2 is FQGTGA in the germline V gene. The V gene lost 2 bases and the J gene lost 4 bases, with 14 bases spanning the gap. This CDR3 has 15 amino acids. For the CDR3, the DNA is TGTGCCAGCAGCTTACGGACGGGGAATGGAGAGACCCAGTACTTC. This translates into CASSLRTGNGETQYF.

The CDR3 DNA is TGCGCCAGCAGCAACGCCTACGAGCAGTACTTC. It is translated as CASSNAYEQYF. The rearrangement uses TRBV5-1 and TRBJ2-7; D is undetermined. V lost 4 bases to trimming and J lost 2 bases, with 4 bases between them. Germline V gene sequence: CDR1 SGHRS, CDR2 YFSETQ. The CDR3 contains 11 residues.

This chain links TRBV6-5 with TRBJ1-2, with 7 bases matching TRBD1. V was clipped by 4 bases and J by 6 bases; unmatched bases: 5. The V gene's germline CDR1 is MNHEY and CDR2 SVGAGI. This CDR3 comprises 13 residues. The CDR3 region has the DNA TGTGCCAGCAGTTGGACAGGAAGGCATGGCTACACCTTC. Translation: CASSWTGRHGYTF.

The chain couples TRBV4-1 to TRBJ2-1, with TRBD2 matching over 8 bases. V lost 3 bases and J lost 5; bases outside the gene matches: 12. The CDR3 loop spans 17 amino acids. Germline assignment: CDR1 MGHRA and CDR2 YSYEKL. The CDR3 is CASSHSGRGLANNEQFF. The CDR3 DNA sequence: TGCGCCAGCAGCCACAGCGGACGAGGACTAGCAAACAATGAGCAGTTCTTC.

This chain links TRBV5-4 with TRBJ2-1, with D hard to call. This CDR3 is 12 amino acids long. V dropped 0 bases and J dropped 7 bases, with 5 bases sitting between them. Germline assignment: CDR1 SGHNT and CDR2 YYREEE (reference sequence). The CDR3, as DNA: TGTGCCAGCAGCTTGGACCAGAATGAGCAGTTCTTC. It encodes CASSLDQNEQFF.

The chain recombines TRBV2 with TRBJ2-7, with 14 bases fitting TRBD2. The CDR3 runs 14 residues. V gave up 7 bases and J gave up 4 bases; unmatched junction bases: 3. CDR1 and CDR2 (germline): SNHLY, FYNNEI. The CDR3 loop reads CASTGTSGSYEQYF. DNA of the CDR3: TGTGCCAGCACAGGGACTAGCGGGAGTTACGAGCAGTACTTC. The entire variable domain, with the rest obtained from reference TRBV2 and TRBJ2-7, is as follows: EPEVTQTPSHQVTQMGQEVILRCVPISNHLYFYWYRQILGQKVEFLVSFYNNEISEKSEIFDDQFSVERPDGSNFTLKIRSTKLEDSAMYFCASTGTSGSYEQYFGPGTRLTVT.

A single count supports this clone. This sequence joins TRBV10-3 and TRBJ2-7; D ambiguous. V was cut by 10 bases and J by 7 bases, with 20 bases left in between. This CDR3 spans 13 amino acids. Germline CDR1 reads ENHRY; CDR2 reads SYGVKD. The CDR3 spells CATASGSSWEQYF. Written as DNA, the CDR3 is TGTGCCACCGCCTCCGGTTCCAGTTGGGAGCAGTACTTC.

The chain joins TRBV9 to TRBJ2-1; the D is unclear. Germline CDR1 SGDLS, CDR2 YYNGEE. This CDR3 contains 16 residues. With 0 bases removed from V and 9 bases from J, the gap between germline ends came to 19 bases. The CDR3 sequence is CASSVGSNTRTGEQFF. CDR3 in DNA: TGTGCCAGCAGCGTAGGATCCAATACCCGAACTGGTGAGCAGTTCTTC.